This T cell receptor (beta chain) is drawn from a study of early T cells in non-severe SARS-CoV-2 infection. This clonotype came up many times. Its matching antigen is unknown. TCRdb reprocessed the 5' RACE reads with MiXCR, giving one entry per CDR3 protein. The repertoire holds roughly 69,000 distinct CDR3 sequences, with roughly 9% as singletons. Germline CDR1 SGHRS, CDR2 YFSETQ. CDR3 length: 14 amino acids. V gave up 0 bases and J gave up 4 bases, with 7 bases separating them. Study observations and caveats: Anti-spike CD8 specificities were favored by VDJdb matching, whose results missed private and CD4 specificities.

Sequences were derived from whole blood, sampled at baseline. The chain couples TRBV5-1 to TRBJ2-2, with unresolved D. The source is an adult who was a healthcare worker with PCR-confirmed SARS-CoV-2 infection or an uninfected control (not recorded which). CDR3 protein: CASSLDPATGELFF. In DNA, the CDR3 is TGCGCCAGCAGCTTGGATCCAGCCACCGGGGAGCTGTTTTTT.